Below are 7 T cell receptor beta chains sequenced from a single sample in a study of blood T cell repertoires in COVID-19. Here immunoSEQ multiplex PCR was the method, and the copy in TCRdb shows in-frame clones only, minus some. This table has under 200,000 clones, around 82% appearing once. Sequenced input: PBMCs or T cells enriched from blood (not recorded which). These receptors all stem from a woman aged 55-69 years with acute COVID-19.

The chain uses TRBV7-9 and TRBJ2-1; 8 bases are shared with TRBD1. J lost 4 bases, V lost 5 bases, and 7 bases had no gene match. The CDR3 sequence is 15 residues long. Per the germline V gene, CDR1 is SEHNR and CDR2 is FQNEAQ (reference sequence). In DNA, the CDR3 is TGTGCCAGCAGCCCCCGGGACAGGATATACAATGAGCAGTTCTTC. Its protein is CASSPRDRIYNEQFF. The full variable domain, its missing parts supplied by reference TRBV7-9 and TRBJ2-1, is DTGVSQNPRHKITKRGQNVTFRCDPISEHNRLYWYRQTLGQGPEFLTYFQNEAQLEKSRLLSDRFSAERPKGSFSTLEIQRTEQGDSAMYLCASSPRDRIYNEQFFGPGTRLTVL.

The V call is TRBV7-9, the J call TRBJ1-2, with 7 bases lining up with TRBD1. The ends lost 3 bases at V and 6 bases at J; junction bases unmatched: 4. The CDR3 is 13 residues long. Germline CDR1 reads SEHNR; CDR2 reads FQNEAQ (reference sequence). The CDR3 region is CASSLTGPHGYTF. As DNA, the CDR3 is TGTGCCAGCAGCTTGACAGGGCCCCATGGCTACACCTTC.

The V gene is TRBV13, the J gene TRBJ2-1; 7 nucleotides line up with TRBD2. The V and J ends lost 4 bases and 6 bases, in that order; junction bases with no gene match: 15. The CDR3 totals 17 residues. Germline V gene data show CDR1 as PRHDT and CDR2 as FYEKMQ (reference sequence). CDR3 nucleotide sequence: TGTGCCAGCAGCTCATCCCAAGGGACTACGAAGGCCAATGAGCAGTTCTTC. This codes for CASSSSQGTTKANEQFF.

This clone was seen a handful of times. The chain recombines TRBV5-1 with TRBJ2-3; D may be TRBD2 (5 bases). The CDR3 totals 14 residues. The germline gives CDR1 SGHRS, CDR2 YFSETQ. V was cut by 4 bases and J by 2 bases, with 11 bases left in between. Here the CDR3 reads CASSLGRATDTQYF. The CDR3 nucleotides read TGCGCCAGCAGCCTTGGGCGGGCCACAGATACGCAGTATTTT.

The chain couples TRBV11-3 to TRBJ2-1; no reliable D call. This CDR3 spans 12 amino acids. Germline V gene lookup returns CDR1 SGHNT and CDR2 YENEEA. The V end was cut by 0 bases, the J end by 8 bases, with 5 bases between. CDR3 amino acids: CASSLDRDEQFF. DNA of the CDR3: TGTGCCAGCAGCTTAGATCGGGATGAGCAGTTCTTC.

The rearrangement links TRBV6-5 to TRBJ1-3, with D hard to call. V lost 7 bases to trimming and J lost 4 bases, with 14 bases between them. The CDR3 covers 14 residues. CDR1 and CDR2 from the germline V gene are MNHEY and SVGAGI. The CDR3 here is CASITLEVGNTIYF. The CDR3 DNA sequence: TGTGCCAGCATTACCTTAGAGGTGGGAAACACCATATATTTT.

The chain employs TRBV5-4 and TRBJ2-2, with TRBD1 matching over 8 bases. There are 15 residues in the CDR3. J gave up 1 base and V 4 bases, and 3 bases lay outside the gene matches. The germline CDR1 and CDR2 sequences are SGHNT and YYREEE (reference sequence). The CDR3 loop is CASSGDRLNTGELFF. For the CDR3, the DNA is TGTGCCAGCAGCGGGGACAGGTTGAACACCGGGGAGCTGTTTTTT.